The 14 T cell receptor beta chains given below trace back to one sample, sequenced in a study of response to subunit inactivated influenza vaccine. One entry per CDR3 protein, called by TCRdb with MiXCR from the RT-PCR reads. The sample shows about 610,000 distinct CDR3 sequences, 11% to 15% of them seen only once. Sequencing was performed on PBMCs from blood, taken 11 to 12 days after vaccination. Receptors were obtained from a man aged 50 or older who received an inactivated influenza vaccine.

This clonotype was observed a handful of times. The chain combines TRBV14 with TRBJ2-7, with D unclear. The ends were cut back, 0 bases at V and 0 bases at J, with 21 bases in the middle. The CDR3 runs 19 residues. CDR1 SGHDN and CDR2 FVKESK come from the germline V gene. The CDR3 coding sequence is TGTGCCAGCAGCCAAGATGCCGGGTCTTTTCCCCTCTCCTCCTACGAGCAGTACTTC. Its translation is CASSQDAGSFPLSSYEQYF.

Only a few counts were recorded for this clonotype. The rearrangement links TRBV6-1 to TRBJ2-3, with 11 bases fitting TRBD2. Germline V gene data show CDR1 as MNHNS and CDR2 as SASEGT. CDR3 length: 20 residues. The V and J ends lost 4 bases and 0 bases, in that order; junction bases with no gene match: 15. This CDR3 is CASSAAGLAAIVSSTDTQYF. The CDR3, as DNA: TGTGCCAGCAGTGCCGCGGGACTAGCGGCCATAGTCTCTAGCACAGATACGCAGTATTTT.

The rearrangement links TRBV7-9 to TRBJ2-1; D is unresolved. Germline V gene lookup returns CDR1 SEHNR and CDR2 FQNEAQ (reference sequence). V lost 6 bases, J lost 15 bases, and 9 bases lay in between. The CDR3 spans 9 residues. CDR3 bases: TGTGCCAGCAGAGAGAACCTGTTCTTC. This encodes CASRENLFF.

This clonotype has only a few counts. The rearrangement joins TRBV29-1 to TRBJ1-2; 10 bases are a match to TRBD1. The CDR3 has 15 amino acids. CDR1 is SQVTM and CDR2 is ANQGSEA in the germline V gene. Trimming cost V 6 bases and J 4 bases; bases outside gene matches: 11. Written as DNA, the CDR3 is TGCAGCGTCTTATCCTCGGGACAGGGGTTCTATGGCTACACCTTC. It yields the protein CSVLSSGQGFYGYTF.

The gene calls are TRBV6-2 or TRBV6-3 and TRBJ1-1, with 7 bases matching TRBD1. The V segment lost 6 bases and the J segment 0 bases; nucleotides outside the gene matches: 7. Germline-derived CDR1 and CDR2 are MNHEY and SVGEGT. The CDR3 has 15 residues. This CDR3 is CASRLGQTMNTEAFF. CDR3 sequence (DNA): TGTGCCAGCAGACTGGGACAGACCATGAACACTGAAGCTTTCTTT.

The sample holds a few counts of this clonotype. The chain couples TRBV5-1 to TRBJ2-2; TRBD2 aligns across 10 bases. CDR1 is SGHRS, CDR2 YFSETQ, per germline. The CDR3 totals 16 residues. V was clipped by 3 bases and J by 5 bases; unmatched bases: 7. The CDR3 sequence: CASSWDLAGVTGELFF. The CDR3 DNA reads TGCGCCAGCAGCTGGGACCTAGCGGGAGTAACCGGGGAGCTGTTTTTT.

V usage is TRBV18 and J usage is TRBJ2-5; D ambiguous. The CDR3 sequence is 14 residues long. V lost 1 base and J lost 4, with 10 bases in between. Germline loops: CDR1 KGHSH, CDR2 LQKENI. DNA for the CDR3: TGTGCCAGCTCACCACTGACCGGCGCAGAGACCCAGTACTTC. It yields the protein CASSPLTGAETQYF.

This clonotype came up a few times. The rearrangement joins TRBV7-2 to TRBJ2-1; TRBD2 matches at 11 bases. V trimming: 5 bases; J trimming: 9 bases; junction bases outside the gene matches: 9. The CDR3 is made up of 15 amino acids. Germline V gene lookup returns CDR1 SGHTA and CDR2 FQGNSA. Here the CDR3 DNA reads TGTGCCAGCAGCCTCCTGCGTAGCGGGAGGGGTGAGCAGTTCTTC. Its protein is CASSLLRSGRGEQFF.

This clonotype showed up just a few times. The chain couples TRBV3-1 to TRBJ2-7; D is uncertain. CDR1 and CDR2 from the germline V gene are LGHDT and YNNKEL (reference sequence). Trimming took 4 bases from V and 0 from J, leaving 7 bases between them. The CDR3 is 13 amino acids. The CDR3 DNA reads TGTGCCAGCAGCCTATCGCCCTCCTACGAGCAGTACTTC. It translates to CASSLSPSYEQYF.

The chain links TRBV4-1 to TRBJ2-3; 15 bases map to TRBD2. This CDR3 has 21 amino acids. J gave up 2 bases and V 0 bases, and 12 bases lay outside the gene matches. CDR1 and CDR2 (germline): MGHRA, YSYEKL. The CDR3: CASSQDAPLGLAGGLTDTQYF. CDR3 nucleotide sequence: TGCGCCAGCAGCCAAGACGCCCCCCTGGGACTAGCGGGAGGACTCACAGATACGCAGTATTTT.

V gene TRBV3-1 combines with J gene TRBJ1-1; D is unclear. Trimming left V 4 bases short and J 4 bases short, with 13 bases between. CDR1 is LGHDT, CDR2 YNNKEL, per germline (reference sequence). There are 14 residues in the CDR3. Here the CDR3 DNA reads TGTGCCAGCAGCCTCGTCGGCGATGGCACTGAAGCTTTCTTT. Translation: CASSLVGDGTEAFF.

This clonotype appeared a few times. The chain couples TRBV4-3 to TRBJ2-6; no reliable D call. The germline V gene has CDR1 LGHNA and CDR2 YSLEER. V was pared by 1 base and J by 0 bases, with 4 bases between. This CDR3 spans 15 amino acids. This CDR3 reads CASSQALSGANVLTF. CDR3 bases: TGCGCCAGCAGCCAAGCGCTCTCTGGGGCCAACGTCCTGACTTTC.

This clonotype was picked up many times. This chain uses TRBV29-1 with TRBJ2-3, with a weak D call TRBD2 (7 bases). CDR3 length: 13 residues. The V gene lost 6 bases and the J gene lost 8 bases, with 18 bases spanning the gap. From germline, CDR1 is SQVTM and CDR2 ANQGSEA. The CDR3 here is CSVEGGATRTQYF. Here the CDR3 DNA reads TGCAGCGTCGAGGGGGGGGCCACGCGTACGCAGTATTTT.

The chain recombines TRBV5-5 with TRBJ2-3; D assignment may be TRBD1 or TRBD2 (5 bases each). Trimming left V 2 bases short and J 4 bases short, with 20 bases between. The CDR3 sequence is 17 residues long. Germline assignment: CDR1 SGHKS and CDR2 YYEKEE (reference sequence). Here the CDR3 reads CASSLRTFGTVPDTQYF. The CDR3 nucleotides are TGTGCCAGCAGCTTAAGGACTTTTGGGACGGTACCAGATACGCAGTATTTT.